Listed here are 12 T cell receptor delta chains from one sample, sequenced in a study of γδ T cells in repeated Plasmodium falciparum infection. Bulk repertoires came from Vgamma9/Vdelta2+ or Vdelta2-negative gammadelta T cells flow-sorted from PBMC. TCRdb reanalyzed the multiplex PCR reads using CATT. The sample lists more than 70,000 delta-chain clones; 0.95% to 1% were seen once. The sequenced sample was gamma-delta T cells from blood. All receptors come from a pool of human donors (malaria-infected and uninfected, not separated).

In its sample, this clone ranks as medium-sized. Other DNA sequences in this specimen translate into the identical CDR3. The chain recombines TRDV2 with TRDJ1; tentative D call: TRDD3 (6 bases). This CDR3 region has 16 residues. The ends were cut back, 0 bases at V and 5 bases at J, with 18 bases in the middle. Per the germline V gene, CDR1 is GEAIGNYY and CDR2 is EKD. The CDR3, as DNA: TGTGCCTGTGACACCGTAGGGGCTGGGGATGGTGATAAACTCATCTTT. It specifies CACDTVGAGDGDKLIF.

In regard to this clone: The mismatch at residue 18 between this DNA's translation and the TCRdb protein of a much larger clone likely reflects a read error; the protein shown is translated from the DNA. V and J are TRDV1 and TRDJ3, with D tentatively TRDD1, TRDD2 or TRDD3 (5 bases each). Because TCRdb records no J gene, it was assigned here through a match of the DNA to germline. V was shortened by 4 bases and J by 0 bases, with 40 bases between the two germline ends. The CDR3 runs 27 residues. Germline CDR1 is TSWWSYY and CDR2 is QGS. The CDR3 DNA reads TGTGCTCTTGGGGTCCTCACTACCTACCGTGCGTGGCGGATAGACGGAATAGCCTCCTGGGACACCCGACAGATGTTTTTC. Its translation: CALGVLTTYRAWRIDGIASWDTRQMFF.

This clone was seen more than once but under ten times. This likely came from a read error, as a far larger clone is one base away. In the same sample, other DNA sequences code for this CDR3. The rearrangement uses TRDV1 and TRDJ1; tentatively, D is TRDD3 (6 bases). Trimming removed 2 bases from V and 4 bases from J, with 35 bases in between. The CDR3 contains 22 residues. CDR1 and CDR2 from the germline V gene are TSWWSYY and QGS. CDR3 in DNA: TGTGCTCTTGGGGAAAGGGGATCTACCTTTGAGTTATGGTGGGGGTTTGTCGATAAACTCATCTTT. Residues: CALGERGSTFELWWGFVDKLIF.

This clone was seen ten or more times. This DNA's translation differs at residue 4 from TCRdb's protein, which comes from a much larger clone; a read error is likely, and the protein shown is translated from the DNA. V usage is TRDV1 and J usage is TRDJ1; no clear D. The CDR3 is 17 residues long. The germline V and J ends were trimmed by 9 bases and 0 bases, with 23 bases remaining between them. Germline values: CDR1 TSWWSYY, CDR2 QGS. The CDR3 nucleotides read TGTGCTCTCCAGTGGGTGTCCACGAAAAAGTACACCGATAAACTCATCTTT. Its protein is CALQWVSTKKYTDKLIF.

As for this clone: A far larger clone is off by one base, so a read error is likely. At the DNA level, this CDR3 is encoded by other sequences in the same sample as well. In DNA form, the CDR3 reads TGTGCTCTTGGGGAACTCATCCCTTTGGGACGCTGTACTGGGGGGCCAGATAAACTCATCTTT. Translated: CALGELIPLGRCTGGPDKLIF. This sequence joins TRDV1 and TRDJ1; 8 bases map to TRDD3. TCRdb leaves out the J gene; it was filled in here by matching the DNA to germline. CDR1 is TSWWSYY and CDR2 is QGS in the germline V gene. The CDR3 sequence is 21 residues long. With V trimmed by 0 bases and J by 5 bases, 23 bases remained unmatched.

Turning to this clone: TCRdb's protein for this DNA is that of a much larger clone and differs from the translation at residue 3, likely a read error; the protein shown is the DNA translation. The chain combines TRDV2 with TRDJ3, with 13 bases that match TRDD3. TCRdb records no J gene; here it was assigned by comparing the DNA to germline. CDR3 size: 20 residues. Per the germline V gene, CDR1 is GEAIGNYY and CDR2 is EKD. CDR3 DNA sequence: TGTGCCCGTGACAAAGTACTGGGGGATACGAGCTCCTGGGACACCCGACAGATGTTTTTC. This gives the protein CARDKVLGDTSSWDTRQMFF.

On this clone itself: A read error likely explains this, since a far larger clone differs by one base. The same CDR3 is also encoded by other DNA sequences in this sample. The chain carries TRDV2 and TRDJ3, with D unclear. The J gene is absent in TCRdb and was assigned here via DNA matching to germline. V shed 0 bases and J shed 0 bases, with 11 bases lying between them. Germline loops: CDR1 GEAIGNYY, CDR2 EKD. The CDR3 is made up of 18 amino acids. CDR3 nucleotide sequence: TGTGCCTGTGACACCGCTGGAGGAAGCTCCTGGGACACCCGACAGATGTTTTTC. It is translated as CACDTAGGSSWDTRQMFF.

About this clone: The protein in TCRdb stems from a much larger clone and differs at residue 10 from this DNA's translation, likely a read error; here the protein is translated from the DNA. The V gene is TRDV2, the J gene TRDJ1; 10 bases agree with TRDD3. CDR1 is GEAIGNYY, CDR2 EKD, per germline. CDR3 length: 19 residues. The J segment lost 4 bases and the V segment lost 2 bases, leaving 18 bases of the junction unmatched. For the CDR3, the DNA is TGTGCCTGTGACAGTTTACTGGGGGATGCGCTCGGGAAAGGCGATAAACTCATCTTT. Translation gives CACDSLLGDALGKGDKLIF.

This clone turned up a few times. The protein held in TCRdb is that of a much larger clone and does not match this DNA's translation at residue 11, likely because of a read error; the protein shown is translated from the DNA. The J gene is TRDJ1, the V gene TRDV1; 13 bases map to TRDD3. The J gene is not listed in TCRdb, so it was assigned here from a DNA match to germline. CDR3 length: 21 residues. J gave up 3 bases and V 4 bases, and 20 bases lay outside the gene matches. Germline CDR1 TSWWSYY, CDR2 QGS. Here the CDR3 DNA reads TGTGCTCTTGGGGCCCCTTCCTACGTATCCCCACTGGGGGATACGGCCGATAAACTCATCTTT. It is translated as CALGAPSYVSPLGDTADKLIF.

With regard to this clone: TCRdb's entry gives the protein of a much larger clone, which mismatches this DNA's translation at residue 3, likely from a read error; the protein reported here is translated from the DNA. V usage is TRDV1 and J usage is TRDJ1; D is possibly TRDD3 (5 bases). TCRdb records no J gene; here it was assigned by comparing the DNA to germline. Germline CDR1 reads TSWWSYY; CDR2 reads QGS. This CDR3 region has 16 residues. The CDR3 region has the DNA TGTGCTCCTGGGAAAGGCCCTGCCCCGTACACCGATAAACTCATCTTT. Translated: CAPGKGPAPYTDKLIF.

On this clone: With a far larger clone one base away, a read error is the likely cause. Other nucleotide sequences in the sample specify the same CDR3. This sequence joins TRDV2 and TRDJ1, with TRDD3 as a possible D gene (6 bases). Germline matching of the DNA provided the J gene here, since TCRdb leaves it blank. The CDR3 length is 16 residues. Germline CDR1 and CDR2: GEAIGNYY and EKD. This chain's CDR3 is CACDPTGWGITDKLIF. CDR3 in DNA: TGCGCCTGTGACCCTACTGGCTGGGGTATCACCGATAAACTCATCTTT.

This clone showed up just a few times. A read error likely explains why the TCRdb protein, taken from a much larger clone, differs from this DNA's translation at residue 12; the protein shown is translated from the DNA. The chain employs TRDV1 and TRDJ1; D is uncertain. The V end was cut by 6 bases, the J end by 0 bases, with 26 bases between. In germline, CDR1 is TSWWSYY, CDR2 QGS. This CDR3 has 19 residues. The CDR3 DNA sequence: TGTGCTCTTGGTCGTCCCCTTGTCGGGACCAAACTTTACACCGATAAACTCATCTTT. Protein: CALGRPLVGTKLYTDKLIF.